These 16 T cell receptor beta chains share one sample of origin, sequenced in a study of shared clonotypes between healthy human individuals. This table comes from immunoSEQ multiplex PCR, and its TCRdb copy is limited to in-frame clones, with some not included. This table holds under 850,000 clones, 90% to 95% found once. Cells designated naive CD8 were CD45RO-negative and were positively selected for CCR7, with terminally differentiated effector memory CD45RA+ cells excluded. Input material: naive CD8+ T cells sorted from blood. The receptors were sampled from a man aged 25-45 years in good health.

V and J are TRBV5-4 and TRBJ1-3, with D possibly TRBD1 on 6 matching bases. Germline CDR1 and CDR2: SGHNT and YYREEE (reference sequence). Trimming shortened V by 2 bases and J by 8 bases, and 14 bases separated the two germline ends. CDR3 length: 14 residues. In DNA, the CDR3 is TGTGCCAGCAGCTTTCTCGGGGGCACAGACACCATATATTTT. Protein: CASSFLGGTDTIYF.

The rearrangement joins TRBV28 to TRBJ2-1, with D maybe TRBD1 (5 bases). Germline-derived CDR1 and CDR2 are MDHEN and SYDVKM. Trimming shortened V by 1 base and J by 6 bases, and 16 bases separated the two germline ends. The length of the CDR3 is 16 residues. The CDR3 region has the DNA TGTGCCAGCAGTTTATTTACTGTTAGGCAGGGCAATGAGCAGTTCTTC. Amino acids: CASSLFTVRQGNEQFF.

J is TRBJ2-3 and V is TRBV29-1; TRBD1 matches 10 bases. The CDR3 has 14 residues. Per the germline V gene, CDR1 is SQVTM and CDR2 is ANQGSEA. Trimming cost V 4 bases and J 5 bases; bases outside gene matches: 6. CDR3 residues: CSVGDRGGLDTQYF. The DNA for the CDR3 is TGCAGCGTTGGGGACAGGGGCGGGTTAGATACGCAGTATTTT.

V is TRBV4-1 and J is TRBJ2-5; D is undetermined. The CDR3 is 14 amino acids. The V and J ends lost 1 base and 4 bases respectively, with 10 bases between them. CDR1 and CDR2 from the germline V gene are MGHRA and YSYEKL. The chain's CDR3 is CASSQVSKPETQYF. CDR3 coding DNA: TGCGCCAGCAGCCAAGTATCCAAGCCAGAGACCCAGTACTTC.

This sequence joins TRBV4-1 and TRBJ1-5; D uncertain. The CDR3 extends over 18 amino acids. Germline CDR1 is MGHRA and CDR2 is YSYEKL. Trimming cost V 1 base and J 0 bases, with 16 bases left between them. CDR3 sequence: CASSQGLSSPDSNQPQHF. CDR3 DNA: TGCGCCAGCAGCCAAGGATTGAGTTCACCTGATAGCAATCAGCCCCAGCATTTT.

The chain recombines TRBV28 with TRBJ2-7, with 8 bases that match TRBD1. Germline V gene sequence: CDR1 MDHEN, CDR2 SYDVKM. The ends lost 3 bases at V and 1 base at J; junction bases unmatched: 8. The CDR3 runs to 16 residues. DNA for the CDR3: TGTGCCAGCAGTTTTCCCCGGGACAGGCCATCCTACGAGCAGTACTTC. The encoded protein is CASSFPRDRPSYEQYF.

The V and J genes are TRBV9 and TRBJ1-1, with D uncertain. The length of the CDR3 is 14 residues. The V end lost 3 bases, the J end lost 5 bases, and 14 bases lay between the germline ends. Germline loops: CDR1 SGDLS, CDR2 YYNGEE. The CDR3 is CASSAGGLGTEAFF. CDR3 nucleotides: TGTGCCAGCAGCGCAGGTGGACTGGGGACTGAAGCTTTCTTT. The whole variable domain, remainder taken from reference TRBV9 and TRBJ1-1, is DSGVTQTPKHLITATGQRVTLRCSPRSGDLSVYWYQQSLDQGLQFLIQYYNGEERAKGNILERFSAQQFPDLHSELNLSSLELGDSALYFCASSAGGLGTEAFFGQGTRLTVV.

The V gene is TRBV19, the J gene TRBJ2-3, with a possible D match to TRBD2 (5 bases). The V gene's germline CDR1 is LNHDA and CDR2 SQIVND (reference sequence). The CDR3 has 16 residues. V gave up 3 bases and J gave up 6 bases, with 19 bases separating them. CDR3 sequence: CASSIWGDTDGDTQYF. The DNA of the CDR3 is TGTGCCAGTAGTATTTGGGGAGACACCGACGGGGATACGCAGTATTTT.

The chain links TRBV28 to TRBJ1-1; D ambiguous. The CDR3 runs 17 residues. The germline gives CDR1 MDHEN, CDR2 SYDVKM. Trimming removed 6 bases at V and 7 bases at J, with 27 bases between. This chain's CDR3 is CASSPQLANDPTSEAFF. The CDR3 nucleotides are TGTGCCAGCAGCCCACAACTCGCTAACGATCCGACTAGTGAAGCTTTCTTT.

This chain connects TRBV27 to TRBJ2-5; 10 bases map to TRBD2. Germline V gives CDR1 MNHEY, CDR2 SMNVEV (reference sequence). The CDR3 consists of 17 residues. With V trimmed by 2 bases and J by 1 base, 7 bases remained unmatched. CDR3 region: CASSLGSLAGVQETQYF. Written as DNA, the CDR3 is TGTGCCAGCAGTTTAGGATCGCTAGCGGGAGTCCAAGAGACCCAGTACTTC.

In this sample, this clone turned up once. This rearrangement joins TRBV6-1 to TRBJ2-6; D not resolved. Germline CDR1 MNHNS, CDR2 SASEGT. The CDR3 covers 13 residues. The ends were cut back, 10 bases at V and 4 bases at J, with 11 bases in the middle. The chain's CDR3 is CAITVVGANVLTF. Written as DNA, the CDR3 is TGTGCCATCACGGTCGTAGGGGCCAACGTCCTGACTTTC.

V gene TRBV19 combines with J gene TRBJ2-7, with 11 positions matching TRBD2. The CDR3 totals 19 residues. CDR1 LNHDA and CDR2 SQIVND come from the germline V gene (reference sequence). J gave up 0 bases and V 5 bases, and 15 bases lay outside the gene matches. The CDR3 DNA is TGTGCCAGTAGTCTCCAGCGGGGTCTAGGGACTAGCGGCTCCTACGAGCAGTACTTC. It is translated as CASSLQRGLGTSGSYEQYF.

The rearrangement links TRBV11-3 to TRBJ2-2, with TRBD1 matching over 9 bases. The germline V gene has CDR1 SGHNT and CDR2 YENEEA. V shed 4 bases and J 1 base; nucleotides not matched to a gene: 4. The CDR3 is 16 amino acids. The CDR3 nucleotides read TGTGCCAGCAGCTCTGCGGGACAGGGGAACACCGGGGAGCTGTTTTTT. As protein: CASSSAGQGNTGELFF.

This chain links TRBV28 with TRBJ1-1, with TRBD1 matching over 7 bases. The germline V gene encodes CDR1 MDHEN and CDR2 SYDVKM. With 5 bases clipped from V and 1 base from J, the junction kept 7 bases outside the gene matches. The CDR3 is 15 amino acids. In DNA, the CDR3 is TGTGCCAGCAGTCAGTGGAACAGGGGGAACACTGAAGCTTTCTTT. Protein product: CASSQWNRGNTEAFF.

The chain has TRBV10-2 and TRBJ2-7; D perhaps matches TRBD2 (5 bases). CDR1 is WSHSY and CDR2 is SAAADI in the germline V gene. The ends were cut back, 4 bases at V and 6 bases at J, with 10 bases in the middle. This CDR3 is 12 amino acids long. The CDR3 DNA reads TGCGCCAGCAGTGTGGAGGTTGGCGAGCAGTACTTC. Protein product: CASSVEVGEQYF.

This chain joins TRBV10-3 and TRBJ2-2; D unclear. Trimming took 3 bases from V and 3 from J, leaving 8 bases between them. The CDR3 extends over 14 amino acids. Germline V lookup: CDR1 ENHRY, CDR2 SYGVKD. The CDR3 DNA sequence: TGTGCCATCAGTGATGACACCTACACCGGGGAGCTGTTTTTT. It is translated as CAISDDTYTGELFF.